These 21 T cell receptor beta chains were all obtained from the same sample, sequenced in a study of shared T cell receptors in the human thymus. Some clones are missing from TCRdb's copy, which holds only in-frame ones; the method was immunoSEQ multiplex PCR. Of approximately 730,000 clones detected, around 85% appear once; the ten largest clones hold roughly 0.01%. The same data also contributed to another study, on human thymus T cells.

The specimen was thymocytes. All receptors come from a girl younger than two with a congenital heart defect.

This clone has more than one count but fewer than ten. The chain uses TRBV6-6 and TRBJ1-2; the match to TRBD1 covers 8 bases. This CDR3 has 14 residues. CDR1 is MNHNY, CDR2 SVGAGI, per germline (reference sequence). Trimming at V came to 6 bases and at J to 4 bases, leaving 7 bases not matched to a gene. The CDR3 region is CASRSKGQGYGYTF. CDR3 DNA: TGTGCCAGCAGATCCAAAGGACAGGGCTATGGCTACACCTTC.

This chain uses TRBV14 with TRBJ1-1; D is unclear. V was clipped by 2 bases and J by 2 bases, with 9 bases between them. Germline lookup yields CDR1 SGHDN and CDR2 FVKESK. This CDR3 spans 14 amino acids. CDR3 DNA sequence: TGTGCCAGCAGCCAATACAGCCTTAACACTGAAGCTTTCTTT. Translating it yields CASSQYSLNTEAFF.

This chain links TRBV5-1 with TRBJ1-1; D remains ambiguous. The CDR3 runs to 14 residues. The V end lost 0 bases, the J end lost 1 base, and 7 bases lay between the germline ends. From germline, CDR1 is SGHRS and CDR2 YFSETQ. The CDR3 sequence is CASSLVTPNTEAFF. The CDR3 DNA sequence: TGCGCCAGCAGCTTGGTAACACCGAACACTGAAGCTTTCTTT. The variable domain in full, completed from reference TRBV5-1 and TRBJ1-1, reads KAGVTQTPRYLIKTRGQQVTLSCSPISGHRSVSWYQQTPGQGLQFLFEYFSETQRNKGNFPGRFSGRQFSNSRSEMNVSTLELGDSALYLCASSLVTPNTEAFFGQGTRLTVV.

The rearrangement uses TRBV15 and TRBJ1-3; 7 bases map to TRBD1. Germline CDR1 reads LNHNV; CDR2 reads YYDKDF (reference sequence). The CDR3 is made up of 15 amino acids. J lost 2 bases, V lost 5 bases, and 6 bases had no gene match. CDR3 region: CATSLDRLPGNTIYF. DNA of the CDR3: TGTGCCACCAGCTTGGACAGGCTCCCTGGAAACACCATATATTTT.

The V gene is TRBV9, the J gene TRBJ2-2; tentatively, D is TRBD2 (5 bases). In germline, CDR1 is SGDLS, CDR2 YYNGEE. The CDR3 totals 16 residues. V was trimmed by 7 bases and J by 6 bases, leaving 22 bases between them. The CDR3 DNA is TGTGCCAGCGCGGCTCCCCAGAGGAAGGGAGCCGGGGAGCTGTTTTTT. Translating it yields CASAAPQRKGAGELFF.

The V call is TRBV28, the J call TRBJ2-7; 8 positions match TRBD1. J was trimmed by 3 bases and V by 3 bases; bases with no gene match: 7. From germline, CDR1 is MDHEN and CDR2 SYDVKM. The CDR3 extends over 15 amino acids. CDR3 nucleotides: TGTGCCAGCAGTTTTGCGGGACAGGTGAACTACGAGCAGTACTTC. Translated: CASSFAGQVNYEQYF. The full variable domain, its missing parts supplied by reference TRBV28 and TRBJ2-7, is DVKVTQSSRYLVKRTGEKVFLECVQDMDHENMFWYRQDPGLGLRLIYFSYDVKMKEKGDIPEGYSVSREKKERFSLILESASTNQTSMYLCASSFAGQVNYEQYFGPGTRLTVT.

V is TRBV19 and J is TRBJ1-2, with TRBD1 matching 10 bases. Losses at the gene ends were 5 bases for V and 7 bases for J; bases not matched to a gene: 4. The CDR3 consists of 13 residues. The germline gives CDR1 LNHDA, CDR2 SQIVND (reference sequence). CDR3 DNA: TGTGCCAGTAGTGGGGGACAGGGGTTTGGCTACACCTTC. Encoded protein: CASSGGQGFGYTF.

This clone appeared a single time. The rearrangement joins TRBV7-8 to TRBJ2-5; no reliable D call. Deletions cut 3 bases from V and 5 bases from J, with 13 bases between. Looked up from germline, CDR1 is SGHVS and CDR2 is FQNEAQ. This CDR3 contains 14 residues. CDR3 DNA: TGTGCCAGCAGCTTTCCGCCGCGCCACGAGACCCAGTACTTC. This gives the protein CASSFPPRHETQYF.

The chain carries TRBV27 and TRBJ1-1, with TRBD1 matching over 8 bases. The CDR3 has 14 amino acids. Trimming took 3 bases from V and 6 from J; bases not matched to a gene: 6. Looked up from germline, CDR1 is MNHEY and CDR2 is SMNVEV (reference sequence). For the CDR3, the DNA is TGTGCCAGCAGTTTGGGACAGGAAGGGCCTGAAGCTTTCTTT. Amino acids: CASSLGQEGPEAFF.

The CDR3 region has the DNA TGCAGCGTTGCGAGCGATCGGGGACACACGAACACTAACTATGGCTACACCTTC. Translating gives CSVASDRGHTNTNYGYTF. The chain joins TRBV29-1 to TRBJ1-2; D perhaps matches TRBD1 (6 bases). V lost 4 bases to trimming and J lost 0 bases, with 24 bases between them. This CDR3 has 18 residues. Germline V gene lookup returns CDR1 SQVTM and CDR2 ANQGSEA.

V gene TRBV18 combines with J gene TRBJ1-5, with 7 bases that match TRBD1. CDR1 KGHSH and CDR2 LQKENI come from the germline V gene. V was clipped by 0 bases and J by 2 bases; unmatched bases: 1. This CDR3 region has 15 residues. In nucleotides, the CDR3 is TGTGCCAGCTCACCACCAGGGGGCGGCAATCAGCCCCAGCATTTT. It yields the protein CASSPPGGGNQPQHF.

This clone was seen a few times. The V and J genes are TRBV6-5 and TRBJ2-7; the D gene is possibly TRBD1 (6 bases). V shed 4 bases and J shed 3 bases, with 13 bases lying between them. This CDR3 has 14 residues. Germline-derived CDR1 and CDR2 are MNHEY and SVGAGI. The CDR3 DNA sequence: TGTGCCAGCAGTTCTGTCCAGGGGCGCTACGAGCAGTACTTC. Amino acids: CASSSVQGRYEQYF.

The rearrangement links TRBV11-2 to TRBJ2-1; D is uncertain. Germline loops: CDR1 SGHAT, CDR2 FQNNGV. With 0 bases removed from V and 10 bases from J, the gap between germline ends came to 10 bases. The CDR3 totals 13 residues. CDR3 DNA sequence: TGTGCCAGCAGCTTAGAGGCAATTCCCGAGCAGTTCTTC. Translating it yields CASSLEAIPEQFF. Full variable domain (rest looked up from reference TRBV11-2 and TRBJ2-1): EAGVAQSPRYKIIEKRQSVAFWCNPISGHATLYWYQQILGQGPKLLIQFQNNGVVDDSQLPKDRFSAERLKGVDSTLKIQPAKLEDSAVYLCASSLEAIPEQFFGPGTRLTVL.

The chain uses TRBV29-1 and TRBJ1-5, with a tentative D call TRBD1 (5 bases). V lost 4 bases, J lost 3 bases, and 13 bases lay in between. The germline V gene encodes CDR1 SQVTM and CDR2 ANQGSEA. The CDR3 totals 14 residues. The CDR3, as DNA: TGCAGCGTTGGGGGGGGAGGGGACAATCAGCCCCAGCATTTT. Translation gives CSVGGGGDNQPQHF.

The V call is TRBV12-5, the J call TRBJ2-7; the match to TRBD1 covers 7 bases. Germline V gives CDR1 LGHNT, CDR2 FRNRAP. After removal of 9 bases from V and 3 bases from J, the junction contained 11 bases not matched to a gene. This CDR3 is built from 14 residues. CDR3 bases: TGTGCTAGCCGCCCGGGACAGTGGATCTACGAGCAGTACTTC. It yields the protein CASRPGQWIYEQYF.

The chain employs TRBV6-1 and TRBJ2-7; D unresolved. Looked up from germline, CDR1 is MNHNS and CDR2 is SASEGT. Trimming pared 0 bases from V and 3 bases from J, leaving 9 bases between. The CDR3 length is 14 residues. In DNA form, the CDR3 reads TGTGCCAGCAGTGAAGCCTGCGATAGCTACGAGCAGTACTTC. Translation gives CASSEACDSYEQYF.

This chain joins TRBV6-6 and TRBJ1-5, with 9 bases identical to TRBD1. Germline assignment: CDR1 MNHNY and CDR2 SVGAGI (reference sequence). Trimming took 10 bases from V and 4 from J; bases not matched to a gene: 14. This CDR3 comprises 16 residues. The CDR3 nucleotides read TGTGCCACCTCCCCCCGGGGACAGGGAGGAAATCAGCCCCAGCATTTT. It yields the protein CATSPRGQGGNQPQHF.

The chain links TRBV5-6 to TRBJ1-5; 8 bases map to TRBD1. This CDR3 is 19 amino acids long. Trimming removed 0 bases from V and 0 bases from J; junction bases left unmatched: 11. Germline values: CDR1 SGHDT, CDR2 YYEEEE. CDR3 in DNA: TGTGCCAGCAGCTTGGGGAAGACAGGGGCGACCCGTAGCAATCAGCCCCAGCATTTT. Translating gives CASSLGKTGATRSNQPQHF.

The rearrangement links TRBV4-3 to TRBJ1-1, with D perhaps matching TRBD1 (5 bases). V lost 0 bases to trimming and J lost 2 bases, with 13 bases between them. Per germline, CDR1 LGHNA and CDR2 YSLEER. This CDR3 is built from 16 residues. CDR3 loop: CASSQDRRRANTEAFF. CDR3 coding DNA: TGCGCCAGCAGCCAAGACCGGCGCAGGGCCAACACTGAAGCTTTCTTT.

The V and J genes are TRBV5-6 and TRBJ1-2; D is uncertain. Trimming took 3 bases from V and 2 from J, leaving 14 bases between them. Germline-derived CDR1 and CDR2 are SGHDT and YYEEEE. CDR3 length: 15 amino acids. The DNA for the CDR3 is TGTGCCAGCAGCTCAACCGCCCTCGAGAACTATGGCTACACCTTC. It specifies CASSSTALENYGYTF.

This CDR3 is CASSLDGQGSPYEQYF. The CDR3, as DNA: TGCGCCAGCAGCTTGGATGGACAGGGTTCTCCTTACGAGCAGTACTTC. The chain uses TRBV5-1 and TRBJ2-7; 8 bases fit TRBD1. The V gene end was trimmed by 0 bases and the J gene end by 4 bases; junction bases not matched to a gene: 9. Germline V gene lookup returns CDR1 SGHRS and CDR2 YFSETQ. This CDR3 is built from 16 residues.